This T cell receptor beta chain was profiled in a study of regulatory T cells in long-lasting Graves disease. Points from the study as a whole: Persistent disease favored TRBV28, TRBJ1-2 and TRBJ2-5.

This clonotype was recorded at least ten times. Its antigen is not known. As for time point: newly diagnosed GD, antithyroid drugs for less than 3 months. PBMCs provided the RNA from which the TCR library was made. The CDR3 is made up of 15 amino acids. Germline CDR1 reads LNHDA; CDR2 reads SQIVND (reference sequence). The V end lost 7 bases, the J end lost 6 bases, and 21 bases lay between the germline ends. Arm-PCR of CDR3 regions with iRepertoire HTBI primers generated TCR beta libraries. MiXCR, run by TCRdb on the multiplex PCR reads, gives a single entry per CDR3 protein. The repertoire includes roughly 420,000 distinct CDR3 sequences, roughly a sixth of them detected once, and about 20% sits in the top ten.

Sequencing used peripheral blood mononuclear cells (PBMCs), obtained at new diagnosis, from a patient treated with antithyroid drugs. The chain links TRBV19 to TRBJ1-1; tentative D call: TRBD1 (6 bases). This receptor was taken from a female donor with Graves disease. Written as DNA, the CDR3 is TGTGCCAGTACCCCCGAACAGGGAAATTTCCCTGAAGCTTTCTTT. Translation: CASTPEQGNFPEAFF.